This TCR beta chain was profiled in a study of identical twins. TCRdb itself ran the 5' RACE reads through MiXCR, one entry per CDR3 protein. The sample gives 450,000 to 500,000 distinct CDR3 sequences, about 13% of which show up once; about 1% is in the top ten. This clonotype was detected only a few times. Its antigen is not identified. Notes on the study in general: Beta out-of-frame sequences showed weaker excess sharing between twins.

Germline V CDR1 and CDR2: SQVTM, ANQGSEA. With 2 bases removed from V and 9 bases from J, the gap between germline ends came to 14 bases. The CDR3 length is 13 residues. This sample was also put to use in a study of yellow fever vaccine responses in identical twins.

The receptor was isolated from a young woman in good health. The V call is TRBV29-1, the J call TRBJ2-1, with D perhaps TRBD2 (5 bases). Sequenced sample: CD4+ T cells sorted from blood. The CDR3 DNA sequence: TGCAGCGTTGAATGGTCTAGACGGGGTGAGCAGTTCTTC. Its translation is CSVEWSRRGEQFF.